The 16 T cell receptor beta chains listed next were all sequenced from one sample in a study of tumor-infiltrating lymphocytes in oesophageal squamous cell carcinoma. MiXCR was run by TCRdb on the PCR reads, yielding one entry per CDR3 protein. The table has about 12,000 distinct CDR3 sequences, approximately 50% seen once. Sequencing was performed on esophageal tumor tissue. The receptor set was obtained from a female donor with esophageal squamous cell carcinoma.

This chain joins TRBV28 and TRBJ1-2; TRBD1 matches 7 bases. Germline values: CDR1 MDHEN, CDR2 SYDVKM. The CDR3 runs 13 residues. V was clipped by 6 bases and J by 4 bases; unmatched bases: 5. CDR3 protein: CASRPGQLYGYTF. CDR3 DNA sequence: TGTGCCAGCAGACCGGGACAGCTCTATGGCTACACCTTC.

This clonotype showed up just a few times. The V and J genes are TRBV7-8 and TRBJ1-2; TRBD1 matches 12 bases. Losses at the gene ends were 5 bases for V and 7 bases for J; bases not matched to a gene: 8. This CDR3 spans 15 amino acids. Germline CDR1 SGHVS, CDR2 FQNEAQ. CDR3 residues: CASSQEGQGAGGYTF. CDR3 sequence (DNA): TGTGCCAGCAGCCAGGAGGGACAGGGGGCTGGTGGCTACACCTTC. Looking up the rest from reference TRBV7-8 and TRBJ1-2 gives the full variable domain: GAGVSQSPRYKVAKRGQDVALRCDPISGHVSLFWYQQALGQGPEFLTYFQNEAQLDKSGLPSDRFFAERPEGSVSTLKIQRTQQEDSAVYLCASSQEGQGAGGYTFGSGTRLTVV.

This clonotype has only one observation. CDR3 bases: TGTGCCAGCAGTACGATTAGAGGGGGAATTAGCGGGGCAGTAATCTACAATGAGCAGTTCTTC. The encoded protein is CASSTIRGGISGAVIYNEQFF. The chain recombines TRBV12-3 or TRBV12-4 with TRBJ1-1; 8 bases are shared with TRBD2. Judging by the DNA end, TRBJ2-1 fits better; the J call may be wrong. This CDR3 is built from 21 residues.

The CDR3, as DNA: TGTGCCAGCAGCTTAGATCTGGGGACTTACAATGAGCAGTTCTTC. Encoded protein: CASSLDLGTYNEQFF. V is TRBV7-8 and J is TRBJ2-1; D perhaps matches TRBD2 (6 bases). Trimming took 1 base from V and 4 from J, leaving 11 bases between them. This CDR3 has 15 amino acids. The germline gives CDR1 SGHVS, CDR2 FQNEAQ.

This clonotype has only a few counts. The conserved phenylalanine or tryptophan is not found at the CDR3 terminus, so this likely reflects a read error. The DNA is omitted, as the CDR3 cannot be located on it reliably, and the CDR3 follows TCRdb's listing. The genes are TRBV6-5 and TRBJ2-1; TRBD1 is taken as the D call from the table, unchecked against the DNA. Both ends counted, the CDR3 spans 18 residues. Germline V CDR1 and CDR2: MNHEY, SVGAGI. The CDR3 loop is CASSYSMGPGGYGYTFGS.

This clonotype was detected ten times or more. The V gene is TRBV5-5, the J gene TRBJ1-1, with D unresolved. This CDR3 is built from 13 residues. Germline CDR1 and CDR2: SGHKS and YYEKEE (reference sequence). Trimming left V 0 bases short and J 0 bases short, with 3 bases between. CDR3 in amino acids: CASSLDLNTEAFF. CDR3 sequence (DNA): TGTGCCAGCAGCTTGGACTTGAACACTGAAGCTTTCTTT.

The chain employs TRBV9 and TRBJ1-2, with 9 positions matching TRBD1. Per the germline V gene, CDR1 is SGDLS and CDR2 is YYNGEE. Trimming at V came to 2 bases and at J to 2 bases, leaving 1 base not matched to a gene. This CDR3 spans 14 amino acids. Here the CDR3 DNA reads TGTGCCAGCAGCGTCGACAGGGGGAACTATGGCTACACCTTC. The encoded protein is CASSVDRGNYGYTF.

The V call is TRBV12-3 or TRBV12-4, the J call TRBJ1-1; D is perhaps TRBD1 (6 bases). V gave up 6 bases and J gave up 1 base, with 12 bases separating them. The CDR3 is 14 amino acids. This CDR3 reads CASSTGHSNTEAFF. Written as DNA, the CDR3 is TGTGCCAGCAGCACGGGACACTCGAACACTGAAGCTTTCTTT.

This clonotype has at least ten counts. The chain joins TRBV27 to TRBJ2-7; TRBD1 matches at 7 bases. Germline V lookup: CDR1 MNHEY, CDR2 SMNVEV (reference sequence). Trimming removed 5 bases from V and 6 bases from J; junction bases left unmatched: 13. The CDR3 has 15 amino acids. The CDR3 DNA follows: TGTGCCAGCAGTCTCCTACAGGGGACGGTGGGCGAGCAGTACTTC. It codes for CASSLLQGTVGEQYF.

The genes are TRBV5-1 and TRBJ2-1; the match to TRBD2 covers 12 bases. The J call is doubtful: the DNA matches TRBJ2-7 better. Germline V CDR1 and CDR2: SGHRS, YFSETQ. The CDR3 totals 18 residues. The CDR3 bases are TGCGCCAGCAGCTTGGCCCCGGCTAGCGGGGGGGTTAGTTATGAGCAGTACTTC. Translation gives CASSLAPASGGVSYEQYF.

This clonotype was picked up one time. The chain has TRBV12-3 or TRBV12-4 and TRBJ1-1, with D unresolved. The CDR3 consists of 13 residues. V lost 4 bases and J 0 bases, leaving 6 bases between the germline ends. CDR3 protein: CASSSGVNTEAFF. The CDR3 coding sequence is TGTGCCAGCAGTTCCGGGGTGAACACTGAAGCTTTCTTT.

The genes are TRBV7-2 and TRBJ2-2, with D hard to call. Germline CDR1 SGHTA, CDR2 FQGNSA. The CDR3 contains 13 residues. V shed 0 bases and J shed 6 bases, with 5 bases lying between them. For the CDR3, the DNA is TGTGCCAGCAGCTTAGCGATCGCCGGGGAGCTGTTTTTT. The encoded protein is CASSLAIAGELFF.

The V and J genes are TRBV18 and TRBJ2-3, with TRBD2 matching 13 bases. The J call may be faulty, since TRBJ2-7 better matches the DNA end. The CDR3 spans 18 residues. CDR1 and CDR2 from the germline V gene are KGHSH and LQKENI. CDR3 nucleotides: TGTGCCAGCTCGGCGGGACTAGCGGGATTTGAGGGTACCTACGAGCAGTACTTC. This gives the protein CASSAGLAGFEGTYEQYF.

This clonotype was seen a handful of times. The V call is TRBV18, the J call TRBJ1-5; no firm D call. The CDR3 is made up of 15 amino acids. The germline V and J ends were trimmed by 3 bases and 0 bases, with 9 bases remaining between them. Germline V lookup: CDR1 KGHSH, CDR2 LQKENI. The CDR3 is CASSPGSYSNQPQHF. As DNA, the CDR3 is TGTGCCAGCTCACCGGGCTCGTATAGCAATCAGCCCCAGCATTTT.

The chain carries TRBV7-2 and TRBJ2-3, with 10 bases aligning to TRBD2. V lost 2 bases, J lost 0 bases, and 2 bases stayed unmatched. The CDR3 spans 16 residues. Germline V gene lookup returns CDR1 SGHTA and CDR2 FQGNSA. CDR3 coding DNA: TGTGCCAGCAGCTTAATAGCGGGGGGCAGCACAGATACGCAGTATTTT. It yields the protein CASSLIAGGSTDTQYF.

The rearrangement links TRBV11-2 to TRBJ2-1; TRBD2 aligns across 8 bases. After removal of 5 bases from V and 3 bases from J, the junction contained 9 bases not matched to a gene. Germline CDR1 is SGHAT and CDR2 is FQNNGV. There are 16 residues in the CDR3. The CDR3 region is CASSRRGSGGYNEQFF. The DNA of the CDR3 is TGTGCCAGCAGCCGGCGGGGGAGCGGGGGCTACAATGAGCAGTTCTTC.